This is a list of T cell receptor beta chains from one sample in a study of PD-1 blockade in classical Hodgkin lymphoma. Measured with immunoSEQ multiplex PCR; TCRdb has only the in-frame clones, and not every one. The sample holds fewer than 70,000 clones; 88% are singletons and the top ten take around 5%. Sequenced here: peripheral blood mononuclear cells (PBMCs), sampled before the second cycle of nivolumab. The source is a human donor with classical Hodgkin lymphoma. Each CDR3 is given with its conserved first and last residue. The order of the fields is V gene, CDR3 protein.

v_gene: TRBV11-2
CDR3aa: CASSPNTEAFF

v_gene: TRBV15
CDR3aa: CATSRDDRGGQGTQYF

v_gene: TRBV9
CDR3aa: CASSVDAGFASYEQYF

v_gene: TRBV2
CDR3aa: CASSEGGSGETQYF

v_gene: TRBV5-1
CDR3aa: CASSFGGGNYGYTF

v_gene: TRBV11-2
CDR3aa: CASSLWGTPAYEQYF

v_gene: TRBV27
CDR3aa: CASRAGDNTEAFF

v_gene: TRBV5-4
CDR3aa: CASSFGGGHQPQHF

v_gene: TRBV5-1
CDR3aa: CASSMNVGANVLTF

v_gene: TRBV30
CDR3aa: CAWSRTQSPLHF

v_gene: TRBV5-1
CDR3aa: CASSLTPGQGRYTEAFF

v_gene: TRBV4-1
CDR3aa: CASSQDRGRYEQYF

v_gene: TRBV7-9
CDR3aa: CASSRTSGNLGDTQYF

v_gene: TRBV27
CDR3aa: CASSLRDTDTQYF

v_gene: TRBV29-1
CDR3aa: CSVGRGGEQFF

v_gene: TRBV5-1
CDR3aa: CASSGPEQWETQYF

v_gene: TRBV29-1
CDR3aa: CSVQFGLAVGETQYF

v_gene: TRBV9
CDR3aa: CASSGGQETNEKLFF

v_gene: TRBV5-1
CDR3aa: CASENGGTGANVLTF

v_gene: TRBV27
CDR3aa: CASTKQGENTEAFF

v_gene: TRBV10-3
CDR3aa: CASAGRGTDTQYF

v_gene: TRBV6-5
CDR3aa: CASMPLGGRNQPQHF

v_gene: TRBV5-1
CDR3aa: CASSPTGWNAGELFF

v_gene: TRBV5-1
CDR3aa: CASSTDNPSYNEQFF

v_gene: TRBV7-9
CDR3aa: CASSLGRSSEKLFF

v_gene: TRBV28
CDR3aa: CASGEGAIHEQYF

v_gene: TRBV5-1
CDR3aa: CASSPGTSGISTDTQYF

v_gene: TRBV30
CDR3aa: CAWTPGGRSPLHF

v_gene: TRBV5-1
CDR3aa: CASGTDRGANTIYF

v_gene: TRBV27
CDR3aa: CASSGTGGGLFF

v_gene: TRBV18
CDR3aa: CASSLSTGGQETQYF

v_gene: TRBV10-2
CDR3aa: CASSEGTGGKNIQYF

v_gene: TRBV27
CDR3aa: CASARISGNTIYF

v_gene: TRBV5-1
CDR3aa: CASSLIPQDEEKLFF

v_gene: TRBV5-1
CDR3aa: CASSLRGTGSTDTQYF

v_gene: TRBV5-1
CDR3aa: CASSGGAYNEQFF

v_gene: TRBV5-1
CDR3aa: CASSGTAAYGYTF

v_gene: TRBV7-9
CDR3aa: CASSEAGNTEAFF

v_gene: TRBV5-1
CDR3aa: CASSVQANTGELFF

v_gene: TRBV2
CDR3aa: CANWGTGREQFF

v_gene: TRBV6-5
CDR3aa: CASRGGGNTEAFF

v_gene: TRBV18
CDR3aa: CASSPLNRRPFQETQYF

v_gene: TRBV6-6
CDR3aa: CASSTDPSDEQFF

v_gene: TRBV6-5
CDR3aa: CASSSSTGNSPLHF

v_gene: TRBV7-9
CDR3aa: CANSSGGGIVRGTGELFF

v_gene: TRBV10-3
CDR3aa: CAISAPPREQYF

v_gene: TRBV19
CDR3aa: CASTSGIFLNTEAFF

v_gene: TRBV19
CDR3aa: CASSIRLDRGLWWGFHQARQPQHF

v_gene: TRBV5-4
CDR3aa: CASSPHQVKRRYNSPLHF

v_gene: TRBV5-1
CDR3aa: CASSPEVGQAKNIQYF

v_gene: TRBV11-2
CDR3aa: CASSLVGNMNTEAFF

v_gene: TRBV10-3
CDR3aa: CAIRGASGGSYEQYF

v_gene: TRBV29-1
CDR3aa: CSVGQGGDHTEAFF

v_gene: TRBV19
CDR3aa: CASKLEGLGSYEQYF

v_gene: TRBV9
CDR3aa: CASRAEGIGEPQHF

v_gene: TRBV5-1
CDR3aa: CASSNTGDATNEKLFF